These 23 T cell receptor beta chains came from one sample sequenced in a study of T cell changes during pregnancy in multiple sclerosis. Libraries were prepared by immunoSEQ multiplex PCR; TCRdb keeps only in-frame clonotypes and omits some of them. The table lists about 40,000 clones, around nine tenths of them singletons. The input for sequencing was peripheral blood, taken before pregnancy. The receptors come from a female donor with multiple sclerosis, enrolled in a pregnancy study.

This chain joins TRBV7-6 and TRBJ2-1; D is perhaps TRBD2 (6 bases). Trimming left V 6 bases short and J 6 bases short, with 18 bases between. Germline-derived CDR1 and CDR2 are SGHVS and FNYEAQ. The CDR3 is made up of 15 amino acids. The CDR3 sequence is CASRPGLHELNEQFF. The CDR3 DNA reads TGTGCCAGCAGGCCCGGACTACACGAACTCAATGAGCAGTTCTTC. Drawing the rest from reference TRBV7-6 and TRBJ2-1, the complete variable domain is GAGVSQSPRYKVTKRGQDVALRCDPISGHVSLYWYRQALGQGPEFLTYFNYEAQQDKSGLPNDRFSAERPEGSISTLTIQRTEQRDSAMYRCASRPGLHELNEQFFGPGTRLTVL.

The V call is TRBV19, the J call TRBJ1-3; D may be TRBD1 (5 bases). The CDR3 contains 17 residues. Looked up from germline, CDR1 is LNHDA and CDR2 is SQIVND (reference sequence). V lost 4 bases, J lost 0 bases, and 16 bases lay in between. The CDR3 reads CASSTSDSVDSGNTIYF. In DNA, the CDR3 is TGTGCCAGTAGTACTTCAGACAGTGTTGACTCTGGAAACACCATATATTTT.

The chain joins TRBV29-1 to TRBJ2-5, with TRBD1 as a possible D gene (6 bases). V was cut by 6 bases and J by 9 bases, with 11 bases left in between. The CDR3 spans 10 residues. Germline CDR1 reads SQVTM; CDR2 reads ANQGSEA. DNA of the CDR3: TGCAGCGTCCCCGGGACATCCCAGTACTTC. Translating it yields CSVPGTSQYF.

This clone was observed a single time. This chain joins TRBV6-5 and TRBJ2-7, with no clear D. Germline CDR1 MNHEY, CDR2 SVGAGI. V was clipped by 6 bases and J by 3 bases, with 12 bases between them. The CDR3 spans 13 residues. The CDR3 reads CASRDAAHYEQYF. The CDR3 nucleotides read TGTGCCAGCAGGGATGCGGCACACTACGAGCAGTACTTC.

This clone occurred once. This rearrangement joins TRBV23-1 to TRBJ2-5; 7 bases are a match to TRBD2. TRBV23-1 is placed among ORFs of uncertain function. Trimming removed 3 bases from V and 5 bases from J; junction bases left unmatched: 6. The CDR3 loop spans 14 amino acids. The CDR3 sequence: CASSHRAGLETQYF. The CDR3 nucleotides are TGCGCCAGCAGTCATCGAGCGGGACTTGAGACCCAGTACTTC.

The V gene is TRBV6-5, the J gene TRBJ2-7; weak D call: TRBD1 (5 bases). Germline V gene data show CDR1 as MNHEY and CDR2 as SVGAGI. The CDR3 is made up of 12 amino acids. V was cut by 2 bases and J by 5 bases, with 7 bases left in between. CDR3 amino acids: CASSYLGDEQYF. As DNA, the CDR3 is TGTGCCAGCAGTTACCTAGGGGACGAGCAGTACTTC.

This chain joins TRBV4-1 and TRBJ1-2; D is ambiguous. The CDR3 is 13 residues long. The V and J ends lost 0 bases and 5 bases respectively, with 7 bases between them. Looked up from germline, CDR1 is MGHRA and CDR2 is YSYEKL. In nucleotides, the CDR3 is TGCGCCAGCAGCCAAGAGGCAGGTTATGGCTACACCTTC. Its protein product is CASSQEAGYGYTF.

This sequence joins TRBV5-1 and TRBJ1-1; 9 bases are a match to TRBD1. From germline, CDR1 is SGHRS and CDR2 YFSETQ. J was trimmed by 4 bases and V by 4 bases; bases with no gene match: 11. The CDR3 spans 16 residues. CDR3 coding DNA: TGCGCCAGCAGCCGGACAGGGGTGGGAGTGTTCACTGAAGCTTTCTTT. This encodes CASSRTGVGVFTEAFF.

The rearrangement uses TRBV6-1 and TRBJ2-3, with TRBD1 matching 7 bases. The trim removed 9 bases at V and 0 bases at J, leaving 6 bases unmatched. The CDR3 runs 14 residues. The germline V gene encodes CDR1 MNHNS and CDR2 SASEGT. The CDR3 DNA reads as TGTGCCAGTGCCGGGACAGCCAGCACAGATACGCAGTATTTT. Translated, it gives CASAGTASTDTQYF.

The CDR3 loop reads CASTSDSRKTQYF. In nucleotides, the CDR3 is TGTGCCAGCACATCGGACAGTCGGAAGACCCAGTACTTC. The chain is built from TRBV2 and TRBJ2-5; possibly TRBD1 for D (6 bases). The CDR3 covers 13 residues. Germline V CDR1 and CDR2: SNHLY, FYNNEI. V was trimmed by 7 bases and J by 6 bases, leaving 15 bases between them.

The V gene is TRBV6-5, the J gene TRBJ1-2, with D possibly being TRBD1 (5 bases). The V gene lost 3 bases and the J gene lost 11 bases, with 16 bases spanning the gap. Looked up from germline, CDR1 is MNHEY and CDR2 is SVGAGI. The CDR3 runs to 13 residues. CDR3 region: CASSYSPGDRYTF. In nucleotides, the CDR3 is TGTGCCAGCAGTTATAGTCCGGGAGACAGATACACCTTC.

The gene calls are TRBV19 and TRBJ2-3; 11 bases agree with TRBD1. CDR3 length equals 19 residues. The germline gives CDR1 LNHDA, CDR2 SQIVND (reference sequence). Trimming cost V 5 bases and J 4 bases; bases outside gene matches: 17. The CDR3 DNA follows: TGTGCCAGTAGTCCTTCCTCAGGGTGGGGACAGGGGGTCCCAGATACGCAGTATTTT. It is translated as CASSPSSGWGQGVPDTQYF.

The chain has TRBV14 and TRBJ1-1; 9 bases map to TRBD1. Looked up from germline, CDR1 is SGHDN and CDR2 is FVKESK. The CDR3 loop spans 16 amino acids. V lost 3 bases, J lost 3 bases, and 8 bases stayed unmatched. The DNA of the CDR3 is TGTGCCAGCAGCCAGACACCCGGGACAGGGCACACTGAAGCTTTCTTT. As protein: CASSQTPGTGHTEAFF.

The rearrangement links TRBV5-1 to TRBJ1-1, with D unresolved. Per the germline V gene, CDR1 is SGHRS and CDR2 is YFSETQ. The CDR3 sequence is 13 residues long. Trimming stripped 0 bases from V and 2 bases from J, with 5 bases between. CDR3 bases: TGCGCCAGCAGCTTGGGGCCAAACACTGAAGCTTTCTTT. Encoded protein: CASSLGPNTEAFF.

The J gene is TRBJ1-1, the V gene TRBV5-1; no clear D. The V end lost 1 base, the J end lost 3 bases, and 13 bases lay between the germline ends. Germline CDR1 is SGHRS and CDR2 is YFSETQ. This CDR3 spans 15 amino acids. Here the CDR3 reads CASSLISAEYTEAFF. The CDR3 DNA reads TGCGCCAGCAGCTTGATATCGGCGGAGTACACTGAAGCTTTCTTT.

J is TRBJ2-3 and V is TRBV30; the match to TRBD2 covers 11 bases. V was pared by 4 bases and J by 2 bases, with 8 bases of the junction left unmatched. Germline V gives CDR1 GTSNPN, CDR2 SVGIG (reference sequence). The CDR3 runs 16 residues. Here the CDR3 reads CAWTPGLAGPTDTQYF. DNA for the CDR3: TGTGCCTGGACCCCTGGACTAGCGGGCCCCACAGATACGCAGTATTTT.

This chain joins TRBV6-4 and TRBJ2-3; perhaps TRBD1 as D (6 bases). The CDR3 sequence is 14 residues long. Germline loops: CDR1 MRHNA, CDR2 SNTAGT. Trimming removed 5 bases at V and 3 bases at J, with 12 bases between. The DNA for the CDR3 is TGTGCCAGCAGTACAGGGTTAGGGACAGATACGCAGTATTTT. It yields the protein CASSTGLGTDTQYF.

The table lists this clone with a count of one. The chain combines TRBV19 with TRBJ1-3, with 9 bases lining up with TRBD1. Per germline, CDR1 LNHDA and CDR2 SQIVND (reference sequence). The V and J ends lost 4 bases and 2 bases, in that order; junction bases with no gene match: 3. The CDR3 covers 15 residues. This CDR3 is CASSTDRGPGNTIYF. CDR3 coding DNA: TGTGCCAGTAGTACGGACAGGGGCCCTGGAAACACCATATATTTT.

The chain carries TRBV18 and TRBJ2-7; a weak D match, TRBD1 (5 bases). Germline loops: CDR1 KGHSH, CDR2 LQKENI. V was trimmed by 4 bases and J by 0 bases, leaving 13 bases between them. The length of the CDR3 is 15 residues. In nucleotides, the CDR3 is TGTGCCAGCTCACTCACCTTGGACAACTCCTACGAGCAGTACTTC. Translating it yields CASSLTLDNSYEQYF. The variable domain in full, completed from reference TRBV18 and TRBJ2-7, reads NAGVMQNPRHLVRRRGQEARLRCSPMKGHSHVYWYRQLPEEGLKFMVYLQKENIIDESGMPKERFSAEFPKEGPSILRIQQVVRGDSAAYFCASSLTLDNSYEQYFGPGTRLTVT.

The CDR3 sequence is CAIRDRVGETQYF. The CDR3 nucleotides are TGTGCCATCAGAGACAGGGTTGGGGAGACCCAGTACTTC. The V call is TRBV10-3, the J call TRBJ2-5; 7 bases match TRBD1. CDR1 is ENHRY, CDR2 SYGVKD, per germline. The junction had 6 bases not matched to a gene; V was cut back by 6 bases and J by 5 bases. The CDR3 is 13 residues long.

V is TRBV9 and J is TRBJ2-1, with D possibly TRBD2 on 6 matching bases. The CDR3 is 18 residues long. Trimming shortened V by 0 bases and J by 0 bases, and 16 bases separated the two germline ends. CDR1 is SGDLS and CDR2 is YYNGEE in the germline V gene. CDR3: CASSVDPIAVSSYNEQFF. The CDR3 nucleotides are TGTGCCAGCAGCGTAGATCCCATAGCGGTTAGCTCCTACAATGAGCAGTTCTTC. The complete variable domain, with remaining parts taken from reference TRBV9 and TRBJ2-1, reads DSGVTQTPKHLITATGQRVTLRCSPRSGDLSVYWYQQSLDQGLQFLIQYYNGEERAKGNILERFSAQQFPDLHSELNLSSLELGDSALYFCASSVDPIAVSSYNEQFFGPGTRLTVL.

This chain joins TRBV28 and TRBJ1-2; no firm D call. Trimming stripped 5 bases from V and 5 bases from J, with 9 bases between. Germline V gene sequence: CDR1 MDHEN, CDR2 SYDVKM. The CDR3 is 12 amino acids. DNA of the CDR3: TGTGCCAGCAGTGAGGGAGGATATGGCTACACCTTC. This gives the protein CASSEGGYGYTF.

The rearrangement joins TRBV18 to TRBJ1-4; no firm D call. Germline V gene sequence: CDR1 KGHSH, CDR2 LQKENI. CDR3 size: 13 residues. V was cut by 3 bases and J by 6 bases, with 8 bases left in between. The CDR3 is CASSPSSDEKLFF. The CDR3 nucleotides read TGTGCCAGCTCACCGAGTTCCGATGAAAAACTGTTTTTT. Full variable domain (remainder filled in from reference TRBV18 and TRBJ1-4): NAGVMQNPRHLVRRRGQEARLRCSPMKGHSHVYWYRQLPEEGLKFMVYLQKENIIDESGMPKERFSAEFPKEGPSILRIQQVVRGDSAAYFCASSPSSDEKLFFGSGTQLSVL.